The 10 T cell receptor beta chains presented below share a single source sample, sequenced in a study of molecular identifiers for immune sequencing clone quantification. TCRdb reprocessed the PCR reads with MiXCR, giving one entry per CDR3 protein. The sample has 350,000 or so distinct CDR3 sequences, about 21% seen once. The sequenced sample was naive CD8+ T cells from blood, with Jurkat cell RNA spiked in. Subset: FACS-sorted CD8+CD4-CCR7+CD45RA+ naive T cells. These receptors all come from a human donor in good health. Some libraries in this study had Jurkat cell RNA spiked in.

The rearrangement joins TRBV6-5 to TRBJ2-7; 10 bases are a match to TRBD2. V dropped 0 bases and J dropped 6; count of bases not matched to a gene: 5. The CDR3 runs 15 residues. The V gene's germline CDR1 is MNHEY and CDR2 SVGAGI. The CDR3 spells CASSYSTAGGLEQYF. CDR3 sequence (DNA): TGTGCCAGCAGTTACTCGACAGCGGGAGGGCTCGAGCAGTACTTC.

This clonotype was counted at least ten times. The CDR3 DNA follows: TGTGCCAGCAGTGTACTAGCGGGAGAATTGACAGATACGCAGTATTTT. As protein: CASSVLAGELTDTQYF. This chain uses TRBV6-4 with TRBJ2-3; TRBD2 aligns across 11 bases. V was clipped by 4 bases and J by 3 bases; unmatched bases: 6. The germline V gene encodes CDR1 MRHNA and CDR2 SNTAGT. CDR3 length equals 16 residues.

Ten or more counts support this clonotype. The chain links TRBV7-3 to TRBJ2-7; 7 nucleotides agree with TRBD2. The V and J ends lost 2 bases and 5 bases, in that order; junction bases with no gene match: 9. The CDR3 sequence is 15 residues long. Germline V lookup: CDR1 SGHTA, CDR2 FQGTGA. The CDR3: CASSLAGGSIDEQYF. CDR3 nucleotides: TGTGCCAGCAGCTTAGCTGGCGGGAGTATCGACGAGCAGTACTTC.

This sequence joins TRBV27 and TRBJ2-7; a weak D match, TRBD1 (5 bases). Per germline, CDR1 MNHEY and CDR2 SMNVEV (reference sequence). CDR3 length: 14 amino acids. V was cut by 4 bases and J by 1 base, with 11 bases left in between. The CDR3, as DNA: TGTGCCAGCAGTTCATGGGGCCCGTCCTACGAGCAGTACTTC. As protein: CASSSWGPSYEQYF.

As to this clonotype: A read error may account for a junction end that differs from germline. CDR3 region: CASSPGTQPGEQSF. The CDR3 nucleotides are TGTGCCAGCAGTCCCGGGACACAGCCTGGTGAGCAGTCCTTC. The genes are TRBV27 and TRBJ2-7; D is perhaps TRBD1 (6 bases). CDR3 size: 14 residues. CDR1 and CDR2 (germline): MNHEY, SMNVEV (reference sequence).

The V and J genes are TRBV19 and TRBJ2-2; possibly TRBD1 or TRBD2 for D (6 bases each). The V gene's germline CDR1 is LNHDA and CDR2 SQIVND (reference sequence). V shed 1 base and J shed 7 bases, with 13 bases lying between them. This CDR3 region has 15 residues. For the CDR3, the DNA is TGTGCCAGTAGTATAGTTCGGGGGCCGGACGGGGAGCTGTTTTTT. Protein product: CASSIVRGPDGELFF.

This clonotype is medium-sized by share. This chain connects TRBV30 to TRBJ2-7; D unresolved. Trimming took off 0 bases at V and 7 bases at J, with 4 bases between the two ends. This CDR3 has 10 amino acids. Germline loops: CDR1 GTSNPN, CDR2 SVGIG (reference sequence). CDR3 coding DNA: TGTGCCTGGAGTGTTACTGAGCAGTACTTC. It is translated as CAWSVTEQYF.

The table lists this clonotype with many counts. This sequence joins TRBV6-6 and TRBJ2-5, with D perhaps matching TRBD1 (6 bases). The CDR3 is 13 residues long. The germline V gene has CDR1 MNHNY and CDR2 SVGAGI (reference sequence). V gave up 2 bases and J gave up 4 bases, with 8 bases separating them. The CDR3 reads CASSYGDIETQYF. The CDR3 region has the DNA TGTGCCAGCAGTTACGGGGACATAGAGACCCAGTACTTC.

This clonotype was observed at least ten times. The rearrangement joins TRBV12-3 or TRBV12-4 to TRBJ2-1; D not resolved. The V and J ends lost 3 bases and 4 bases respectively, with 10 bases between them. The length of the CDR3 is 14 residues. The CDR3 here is CASSFVGLYNEQFF. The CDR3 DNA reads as TGTGCCAGCAGTTTTGTTGGGCTGTACAATGAGCAGTTCTTC.

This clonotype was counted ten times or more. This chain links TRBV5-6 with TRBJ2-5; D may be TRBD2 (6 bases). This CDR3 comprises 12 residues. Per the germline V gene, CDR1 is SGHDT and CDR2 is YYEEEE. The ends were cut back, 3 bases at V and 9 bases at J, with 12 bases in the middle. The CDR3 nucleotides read TGTGCCAGCAGCTGGGGCCCGGGGGCCCAGTACTTC. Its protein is CASSWGPGAQYF.